The entry below describes one T cell receptor (beta chain). Its antigen is not identified. The CDR3 contains 14 residues. CDR1 and CDR2 from the germline V gene are SGDLS and YYNGEE. V lost 4 bases to trimming and J lost 8 bases; unmatched junction nucleotides: 7. This sample is drawn from a study of cytomegalovirus exposure and HLA in healthy donors. Study conclusions and caveats: Specificity of a few CMV-associated chains for CMV antigens was verified in vitro. The majority of TCR sequences were rare, yet some public TCRs appeared in many donors. Overall, roughly 160 TCR beta chains were annotated as cytomegalovirus-associated.

Clones were read by immunoSEQ multiplex PCR, and TCRdb kept only the in-frame ones, dropping some. The data hold approximately 100,000 clones, with about 90% observed a single time. The TCR originated in a man aged 18 to 29 in good health and CMV-seropositive. This chain uses TRBV9 with TRBJ2-2, with TRBD1 matching 8 bases. The specimen was PBMCs. CDR3 in DNA: TGTGCCAGCAGCTCCCGGACAGGGATGGGGGAGCTGTTTTTT. It codes for CASSSRTGMGELFF.